This T cell receptor beta chain was documented in a study of T cell responses to AZD1222 COVID-19 vaccine. Overall study results and limits: Elevations in Spike-specific TCR breadth and depth followed administration of two AZD1222 doses. Spike-wide coverage was observed for vaccine-associated CD4 TCRs, with dominant responses at 160-218 and 743-854.

The repertoire was sequenced with immunoSEQ multiplex PCR; TCRdb's copy has only in-frame clones and lacks some. This sample has about 140,000 clones, with around 90% found just once. On this clone: Its antigen is unidentified.

This CDR3 has 13 amino acids. V gave up 1 base and J gave up 4 bases; unmatched junction bases: 3. The germline CDR1 and CDR2 sequences are SQVTM and ANQGSEA. The genes are TRBV29-1 and TRBJ1-1; 7 nucleotides line up with TRBD1. This clonotype was sampled from an adult in good health. The source material was peripheral blood, sampled on day 0 of AZD1222 vaccination. The CDR3: CSVEGQGGTEAFF. The CDR3 DNA reads as TGCAGCGTTGAAGGACAGGGCGGCACTGAAGCTTTCTTT.